This T cell receptor (beta chain) was retrieved from a study of CD8 T cells in Susac syndrome. The germline CDR1 and CDR2 sequences are DFQATT and SNEGSKA (reference sequence). The CDR3 has 14 amino acids. Trimming took 4 bases from V and 8 from J, leaving 20 bases between them. Findings and caveats of the study: It was acknowledged in the study that its TCR sequencing and HLA analysis involved a relatively small number of individuals.

With random hexamers, 0.5 to 1 ug RNA was reverse transcribed. An immunoSEQ multiplex PCR generated amplified TCR beta CDR3 products spanning 54 Vbeta and 13 Jbeta. One entry per CDR3 protein, called by TCRdb with MiXCR from the immunoSEQ multiplex PCR reads. The data contain 150,000 to 200,000 distinct CDR3 sequences, 90% to 95% of them singletons. Regarding this clonotype: No antigen is known for it.

The authors sequenced TCR beta from blood CD8+ and CD4+ T cells. The clonotype comes from a human donor with multiple sclerosis. The source material was CD4+ T cells from PBMCs. The genes are TRBV20-1 and TRBJ1-2; a weak D match, TRBD1 (6 bases). In DNA, the CDR3 is TGCAGTGCTACTCCCCCACAGGGAAGAGGCGGCTACACCTTC. Its protein product is CSATPPQGRGGYTF.